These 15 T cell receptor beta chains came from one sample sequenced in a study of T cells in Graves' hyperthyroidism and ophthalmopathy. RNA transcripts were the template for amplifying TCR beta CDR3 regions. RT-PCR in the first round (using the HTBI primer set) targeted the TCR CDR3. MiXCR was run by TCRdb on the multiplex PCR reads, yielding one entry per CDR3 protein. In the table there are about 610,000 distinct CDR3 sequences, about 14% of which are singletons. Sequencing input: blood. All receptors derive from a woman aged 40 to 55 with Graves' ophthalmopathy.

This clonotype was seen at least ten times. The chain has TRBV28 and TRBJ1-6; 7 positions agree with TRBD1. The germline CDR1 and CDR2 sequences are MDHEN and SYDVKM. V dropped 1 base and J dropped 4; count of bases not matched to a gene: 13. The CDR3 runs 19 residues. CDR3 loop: CASSLSGQRESTYNSPLHF. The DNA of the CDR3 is TGTGCCAGCAGTTTATCGGGACAGAGGGAATCCACGTATAATTCACCCCTCCACTTT.

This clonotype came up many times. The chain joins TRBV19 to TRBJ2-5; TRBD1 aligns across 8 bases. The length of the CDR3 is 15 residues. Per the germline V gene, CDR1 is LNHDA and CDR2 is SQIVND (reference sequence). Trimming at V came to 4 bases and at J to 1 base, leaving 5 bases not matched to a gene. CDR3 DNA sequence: TGTGCCAGTAGTAAACCTGGGACAGGCCAAGAGACCCAGTACTTC. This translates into CASSKPGTGQETQYF.

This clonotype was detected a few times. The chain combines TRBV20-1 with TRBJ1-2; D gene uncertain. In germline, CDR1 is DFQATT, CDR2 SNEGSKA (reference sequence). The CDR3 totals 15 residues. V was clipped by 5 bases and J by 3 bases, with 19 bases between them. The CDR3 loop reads CSAPPGSTRDYGYTF. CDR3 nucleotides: TGCAGTGCTCCGCCCGGTAGCACCCGCGACTATGGCTACACCTTC.

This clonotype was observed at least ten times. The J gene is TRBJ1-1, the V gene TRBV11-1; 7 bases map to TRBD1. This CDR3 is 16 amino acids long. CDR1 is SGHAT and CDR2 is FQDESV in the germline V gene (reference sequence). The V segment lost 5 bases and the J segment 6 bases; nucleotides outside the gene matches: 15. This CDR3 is CASSDDRENVYAEAFF. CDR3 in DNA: TGTGCCAGCAGCGACGACAGGGAAAATGTGTACGCTGAAGCTTTCTTT.

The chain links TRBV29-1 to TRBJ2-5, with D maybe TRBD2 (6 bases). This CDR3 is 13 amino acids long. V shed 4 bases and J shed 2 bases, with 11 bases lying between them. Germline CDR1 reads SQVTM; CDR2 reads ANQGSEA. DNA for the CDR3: TGCAGCGTTGTCGGGGGATCGCAAGAGACCCAGTACTTC. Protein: CSVVGGSQETQYF.

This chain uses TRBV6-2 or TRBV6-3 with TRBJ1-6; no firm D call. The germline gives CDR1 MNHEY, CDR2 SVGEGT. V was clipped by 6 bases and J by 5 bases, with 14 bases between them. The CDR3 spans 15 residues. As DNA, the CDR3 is TGTGCCAGCAGACCTCAGGAGCCCCATAATTCACCCCTCCACTTT. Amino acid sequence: CASRPQEPHNSPLHF.

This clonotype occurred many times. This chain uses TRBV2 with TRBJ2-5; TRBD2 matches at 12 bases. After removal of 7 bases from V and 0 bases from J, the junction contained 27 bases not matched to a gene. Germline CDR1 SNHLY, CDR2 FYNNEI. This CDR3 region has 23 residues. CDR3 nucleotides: TGTGCCAGCAAGTGGGGAAGCTATGCCTGGACTAGCGGGAAAGCAGGGTACCAAGAGACCCAGTACTTC. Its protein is CASKWGSYAWTSGKAGYQETQYF.

Here the CDR3 DNA reads TGCAGCGCCGAGGCCAGCTCCTACAATGAGCAGTTCTTC. It translates to CSAEASSYNEQFF. This chain joins TRBV29-1 and TRBJ2-1, with D hard to call. The CDR3 spans 13 residues. CDR1 is SQVTM, CDR2 ANQGSEA, per germline. V lost 7 bases to trimming and J lost 0 bases, with 10 bases between them.

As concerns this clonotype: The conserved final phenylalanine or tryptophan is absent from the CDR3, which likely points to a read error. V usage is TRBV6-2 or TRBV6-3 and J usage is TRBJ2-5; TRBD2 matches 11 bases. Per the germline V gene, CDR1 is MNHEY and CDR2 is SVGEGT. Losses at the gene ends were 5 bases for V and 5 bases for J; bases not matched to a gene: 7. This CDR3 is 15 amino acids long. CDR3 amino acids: CASSDIAGGFETQYL. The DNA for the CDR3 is TGTGCCAGCAGTGACATAGCGGGAGGGTTTGAGACCCAGTACCTC.

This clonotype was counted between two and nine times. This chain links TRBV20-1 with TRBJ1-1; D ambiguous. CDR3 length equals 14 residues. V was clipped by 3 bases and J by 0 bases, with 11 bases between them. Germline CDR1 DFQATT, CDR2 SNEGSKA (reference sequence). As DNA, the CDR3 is TGCAGTGCTAGTCCCCCGGAGTTGAACACTGAAGCTTTCTTT. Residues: CSASPPELNTEAFF.

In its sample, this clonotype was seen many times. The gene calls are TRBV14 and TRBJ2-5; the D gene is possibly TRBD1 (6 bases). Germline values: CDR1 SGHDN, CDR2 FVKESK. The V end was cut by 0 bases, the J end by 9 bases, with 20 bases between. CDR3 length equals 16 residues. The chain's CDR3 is CASSQESGTYKFAQYF. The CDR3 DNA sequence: TGTGCCAGCAGCCAAGAATCCGGGACATACAAGTTCGCCCAGTACTTC.

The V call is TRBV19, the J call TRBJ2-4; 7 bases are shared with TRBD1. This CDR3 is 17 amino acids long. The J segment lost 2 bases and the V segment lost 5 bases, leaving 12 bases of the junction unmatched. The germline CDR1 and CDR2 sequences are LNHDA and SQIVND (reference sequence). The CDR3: CASSGHRGSRSKNIQYF. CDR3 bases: TGTGCCAGTAGTGGGCACAGGGGTTCCAGGTCCAAAAACATTCAGTACTTC.

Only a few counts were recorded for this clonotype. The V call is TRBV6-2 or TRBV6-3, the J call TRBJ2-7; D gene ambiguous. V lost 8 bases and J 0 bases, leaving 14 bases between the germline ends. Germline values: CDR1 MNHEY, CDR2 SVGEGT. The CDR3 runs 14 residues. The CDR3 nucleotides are TGTGCCAGCCGGGCGGCAGCGCCCTCCTACGAGCAGTACTTC. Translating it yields CASRAAAPSYEQYF.

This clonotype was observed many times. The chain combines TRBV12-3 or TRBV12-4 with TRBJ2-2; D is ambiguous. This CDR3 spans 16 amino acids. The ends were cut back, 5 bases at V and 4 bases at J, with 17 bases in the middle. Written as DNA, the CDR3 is TGTGCCAGCAGTCCCTCCGCCTCGCGAAGCACCGGGGAGCTGTTTTTT. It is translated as CASSPSASRSTGELFF.

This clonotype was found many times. The CDR3 reads CSVEDTTANYGYTF. The DNA of the CDR3 is TGCAGCGTTGAAGACACGACAGCTAACTATGGCTACACCTTC. The chain is built from TRBV29-1 and TRBJ1-2; weak D call: TRBD1 (5 bases). Germline-derived CDR1 and CDR2 are SQVTM and ANQGSEA. The length of the CDR3 is 14 residues. Trimming stripped 0 bases from V and 0 bases from J, with 8 bases between.